These 24 T cell receptor beta chains originate from one sample sequenced in a study of low-dose radiotherapy and immunotherapy resistance in tumors. cDNA synthesis used a TRAV/TRBV-specific primer set for both chains. With a constant-region primer and a V-primer adapter, TCRs were subjected to roughly 20 PCR cycles of amplification. In TCRdb, the reads were re-called with MiXCR into one record per CDR3 protein. The data show roughly 36,000 distinct CDR3 sequences, with roughly 31% seen just once and 3.7% held by the top ten. Time point in this sample: before trial treatment. Sequences were derived from PBMCs, sampled before treatment. Receptors were obtained from a male donor with gallbladder cancer.

The chain carries TRBV18 and TRBJ2-1, with 10 bases lining up with TRBD1. J was trimmed by 5 bases and V by 3 bases; bases with no gene match: 4. The CDR3 consists of 15 residues. Germline V gene data show CDR1 as KGHSH and CDR2 as LQKENI. The chain's CDR3 is CASSPGTGDDNEQFF. CDR3 bases: TGTGCCAGCTCACCGGGGACAGGGGATGACAATGAGCAGTTCTTC.

This chain connects TRBV10-3 to TRBJ1-2; possible D gene TRBD1, 5 bases. The CDR3 is made up of 15 amino acids. Trimming shortened V by 2 bases and J by 5 bases, and 15 bases separated the two germline ends. The germline V gene encodes CDR1 ENHRY and CDR2 SYGVKD. In DNA form, the CDR3 reads TGTGCCATCAGTGAGCCCCGGGGGAACGGGTATGGCTACACCTTC. Encoded protein: CAISEPRGNGYGYTF.

This clonotype was counted many times. The chain is built from TRBV5-1 and TRBJ2-5; D perhaps matches TRBD1 (7 bases). In germline, CDR1 is SGHRS, CDR2 YFSETQ. Trimming took off 0 bases at V and 4 bases at J, with 22 bases between the two ends. The CDR3 is 18 residues long. The CDR3 DNA follows: TGCGCCAGCAGCTTGGACATACGGAGCGGAGGGGGCACAGAGACCCAGTACTTC. Translation gives CASSLDIRSGGGTETQYF.

This clonotype has ten or more counts. The rearrangement links TRBV20-1 to TRBJ2-3; D gene uncertain. CDR3 length equals 13 residues. Germline CDR1 reads DFQATT; CDR2 reads SNEGSKA (reference sequence). V was cut by 5 bases and J by 6 bases, with 15 bases left in between. The CDR3: CSAPTGYTDTQYF. The CDR3 bases are TGCAGTGCTCCGACCGGATATACGGATACGCAGTATTTT.

This clonotype has a single count. The V and J genes are TRBV5-4 and TRBJ2-3; 9 bases map to TRBD1. V dropped 8 bases and J dropped 1; count of bases not matched to a gene: 5. The CDR3 runs to 14 residues. The germline V gene has CDR1 SGHNT and CDR2 YYREEE (reference sequence). The DNA for the CDR3 is TGTGCCAGTCTCCGGGACAGGGGCACAGATACGCAGTATTTT. It specifies CASLRDRGTDTQYF.

This clonotype was counted ten times or more. The rearrangement joins TRBV15 to TRBJ2-4, with 7 bases matching TRBD1. V lost 0 bases to trimming and J lost 2 bases; unmatched junction nucleotides: 10. Germline CDR1 LNHNV, CDR2 YYDKDF (reference sequence). This CDR3 comprises 18 residues. The CDR3 here is CATSRDRDSEGSKNIQYF. CDR3 coding DNA: TGTGCCACCAGCAGAGATAGGGACAGTGAGGGGTCCAAAAACATTCAGTACTTC. Complete variable domain (other parts from reference TRBV15 and TRBJ2-4): DAMVIQNPRYQVTQFGKPVTLSCSQTLNHNVMYWYQQKSSQAPKLLFHYYDKDFNNEADTPDNFQSRRPNTSFCFLDIRSPGLGDTAMYLCATSRDRDSEGSKNIQYFGAGTRLSVL.

CDR3 coding DNA: TGCGCCAGCAGCCCCCAGGGGCTAGCGGGAGTGGGTACCTACAATGAGCAGTTCTTC. This translates into CASSPQGLAGVGTYNEQFF. This chain joins TRBV5-1 and TRBJ2-1, with TRBD2 matching 10 bases. Per germline, CDR1 SGHRS and CDR2 YFSETQ. The J segment lost 2 bases and the V segment lost 4 bases, leaving 15 bases of the junction unmatched. The CDR3 consists of 19 residues.

This clonotype occurred many times. This chain links TRBV15 with TRBJ2-3; 9 bases line up with TRBD1. The CDR3 runs 19 residues. With 0 bases clipped from V and 3 bases from J, the junction kept 13 bases outside the gene matches. Germline assignment: CDR1 LNHNV and CDR2 YYDKDF (reference sequence). DNA for the CDR3: TGTGCCACCAGCAGAGATCTCTTGGGACAGGGTATGGTTACAGATACGCAGTATTTT. Translating gives CATSRDLLGQGMVTDTQYF.

The V gene is TRBV28, the J gene TRBJ1-2, with D possibly being TRBD1 (5 bases). The CDR3 sequence is 14 residues long. Trimming removed 6 bases at V and 5 bases at J, with 16 bases between. The germline CDR1 and CDR2 sequences are MDHEN and SYDVKM. CDR3 bases: TGTGCCAGCAGCCTCAGGGCAATCTCATATGGCTACACCTTC. This gives the protein CASSLRAISYGYTF.

Comments on this clonotype: With a far larger clone one base away, a read error is the likely cause. The gene calls are TRBV10-3 and TRBJ1-2; D gene unclear. The CDR3 length is 12 residues. From germline, CDR1 is ENHRY and CDR2 SYGVKD. V dropped 10 bases and J dropped 0 bases, with 9 bases sitting between them. The CDR3 loop is CAKQRANYGYTF. The CDR3 DNA follows: TGTGCCAAACAGAGGGCTAACTATGGCTACACCTTC.

This clonotype was seen a handful of times. The chain is built from TRBV18 and TRBJ1-2; a possible D gene is TRBD1 (6 bases). The CDR3 has 15 amino acids. V was shortened by 0 bases and J by 5 bases, with 13 bases between the two germline ends. Germline V lookup: CDR1 KGHSH, CDR2 LQKENI. CDR3 sequence reads: CASSPPGGKLYGYTF. The CDR3 DNA reads TGTGCCAGCTCACCACCAGGGGGAAAACTATATGGCTACACCTTC.

This clonotype was observed at least ten times. The chain couples TRBV5-1 to TRBJ2-5; D gene unclear. This CDR3 is 14 amino acids long. Trimming left V 0 bases short and J 0 bases short, with 6 bases between. Germline-derived CDR1 and CDR2 are SGHRS and YFSETQ. The CDR3 DNA reads as TGCGCCAGCAGCTTGGAGGGCAACCAAGAGACCCAGTACTTC. It is translated as CASSLEGNQETQYF. Drawing the rest from reference TRBV5-1 and TRBJ2-5, the complete variable domain is KAGVTQTPRYLIKTRGQQVTLSCSPISGHRSVSWYQQTPGQGLQFLFEYFSETQRNKGNFPGRFSGRQFSNSRSEMNVSTLELGDSALYLCASSLEGNQETQYFGPGTRLLVL.

This clonotype is medium-sized within its sample. V and J are TRBV27 and TRBJ2-3, with D possibly TRBD2 on 5 matching bases. Trimming removed 5 bases at V and 0 bases at J, with 18 bases between. CDR1 and CDR2 from the germline V gene are MNHEY and SMNVEV (reference sequence). The CDR3 contains 17 residues. CDR3: CASSLRPTITSTDTQYF. In DNA form, the CDR3 reads TGTGCCAGCAGTCTCCGACCGACTATAACTAGCACAGATACGCAGTATTTT.

The CDR3 loop reads CASSRGGGSYNEQFF. DNA of the CDR3: TGTGCCAGCAGTCGCGGGGGCGGGTCCTACAATGAGCAGTTCTTC. The chain links TRBV5-4 to TRBJ2-1, with TRBD2 as a possible D gene (7 bases). CDR1 and CDR2 from the germline V gene are SGHNT and YYREEE (reference sequence). CDR3 length equals 15 residues. Between the trimmed V and J ends, which lost 5 bases and 1 base, there was a span of 13 bases.

There are many counts of this clonotype. The CDR3 reads CASSLSGVYNEQFF. The CDR3 region has the DNA TGCGCCAGCAGCTTGAGCGGGGTCTACAATGAGCAGTTCTTC. This chain uses TRBV5-1 with TRBJ2-1; 7 bases agree with TRBD2. This CDR3 has 14 amino acids. Germline CDR1 is SGHRS and CDR2 is YFSETQ. After removal of 1 base from V and 3 bases from J, the junction contained 1 base not matched to a gene. The full variable domain, completed using reference TRBV5-1 and TRBJ2-1, is KAGVTQTPRYLIKTRGQQVTLSCSPISGHRSVSWYQQTPGQGLQFLFEYFSETQRNKGNFPGRFSGRQFSNSRSEMNVSTLELGDSALYLCASSLSGVYNEQFFGPGTRLTVL.

In its sample, this clonotype was seen many times. The V gene is TRBV6-2 or TRBV6-3, the J gene TRBJ2-4, with 8 bases matching TRBD1. This CDR3 has 14 amino acids. The V gene end was trimmed by 7 bases and the J gene end by 8 bases; junction bases not matched to a gene: 10. Germline assignment: CDR1 MNHEY and CDR2 SVGEGT. In DNA, the CDR3 is TGTGCCAGCACCCCCAGGCAGGGGGCTGACATTCAGTACTTC. This sequence encodes CASTPRQGADIQYF.

The gene calls are TRBV28 and TRBJ1-1; D not certain. The CDR3 runs to 14 residues. The germline gives CDR1 MDHEN, CDR2 SYDVKM. V was cut by 7 bases and J by 6 bases, with 18 bases left in between. CDR3 sequence: CASNPPRKWAEAFF. DNA of the CDR3: TGTGCCAGCAATCCCCCAAGGAAATGGGCTGAAGCTTTCTTT.

The chain employs TRBV6-1 and TRBJ2-3, with D possibly matching TRBD2 (5 bases). Germline V gives CDR1 MNHNS, CDR2 SASEGT. The CDR3 sequence is 15 residues long. Trimming took off 0 bases at V and 0 bases at J, with 7 bases between the two ends. The CDR3 here is CASSEAPGSTDTQYF. CDR3 DNA: TGTGCCAGCAGTGAAGCCCCGGGGAGCACAGATACGCAGTATTTT.

This clonotype was seen repeatedly, ten times or more. The V and J genes are TRBV27 and TRBJ1-5; D is undetermined. CDR1 is MNHEY, CDR2 SMNVEV, per germline (reference sequence). V was shortened by 2 bases and J by 0 bases, with 5 bases between the two germline ends. This CDR3 contains 14 residues. The CDR3 bases are TGTGCCAGCAGTTTACAGTATAGCAATCAGCCCCAGCATTTT. It codes for CASSLQYSNQPQHF.

This clonotype was observed many times. J is TRBJ2-7 and V is TRBV6-1; D perhaps matches TRBD2 (6 bases). With 7 bases removed from V and 1 base from J, the gap between germline ends came to 17 bases. This CDR3 is built from 15 residues. Germline assignment: CDR1 MNHNS and CDR2 SASEGT. The CDR3, as DNA: TGTGCCAGCACGGAGGGGCTAGCCGAATCCTACGAGCAGTACTTC. This encodes CASTEGLAESYEQYF.

The chain links TRBV2 to TRBJ2-6; 9 nucleotides match TRBD1. Germline V gene lookup returns CDR1 SNHLY and CDR2 FYNNEI. The junction had 5 bases not matched to a gene; V was cut back by 8 bases and J by 6 bases. The CDR3 is 14 amino acids. CDR3: CASGTGPTANVLTF. In DNA, the CDR3 is TGTGCCAGCGGGACAGGGCCCACGGCCAACGTCCTGACTTTC.

This clonotype was detected many times. The V gene is TRBV5-6, the J gene TRBJ2-7, with D perhaps given as TRBD1 or TRBD2 (5 bases each). Trimming left V 4 bases short and J 0 bases short, with 11 bases between. Germline lookup yields CDR1 SGHDT and CDR2 YYEEEE. This CDR3 comprises 14 residues. DNA for the CDR3: TGTGCCAGCAGCCCGGTGGGGGACTCCTACGAGCAGTACTTC. Translated, it gives CASSPVGDSYEQYF. Full variable domain (outside the CDR3, taken from reference TRBV5-6 and TRBJ2-7): DAGVTQSPTHLIKTRGQQVTLRCSPKSGHDTVSWYQQALGQGPQFIFQYYEEEERQRGNFPDRFSGHQFPNYSSELNVNALLLGDSALYLCASSPVGDSYEQYFGPGTRLTVT.

This clonotype has a count of ten or more. The chain employs TRBV5-6 and TRBJ2-7, with D tentatively TRBD2 (6 bases). Trimming shortened V by 2 bases and J by 3 bases, and 12 bases separated the two germline ends. The germline V gene has CDR1 SGHDT and CDR2 YYEEEE. CDR3 length: 14 amino acids. CDR3 DNA sequence: TGTGCCAGCAGCTTAGACGGGGGTGACTACGAGCAGTACTTC. Protein: CASSLDGGDYEQYF.

The CDR3 reads CASSFGRTEAFF. For the CDR3, the DNA is TGTGCCAGCAGCTTTGGGAGGACTGAAGCTTTCTTT. V gene TRBV5-4 combines with J gene TRBJ1-1; D uncertain. This CDR3 region has 12 residues. The V and J ends lost 2 bases and 5 bases respectively, with 7 bases between them. Per the germline V gene, CDR1 is SGHNT and CDR2 is YYREEE (reference sequence).